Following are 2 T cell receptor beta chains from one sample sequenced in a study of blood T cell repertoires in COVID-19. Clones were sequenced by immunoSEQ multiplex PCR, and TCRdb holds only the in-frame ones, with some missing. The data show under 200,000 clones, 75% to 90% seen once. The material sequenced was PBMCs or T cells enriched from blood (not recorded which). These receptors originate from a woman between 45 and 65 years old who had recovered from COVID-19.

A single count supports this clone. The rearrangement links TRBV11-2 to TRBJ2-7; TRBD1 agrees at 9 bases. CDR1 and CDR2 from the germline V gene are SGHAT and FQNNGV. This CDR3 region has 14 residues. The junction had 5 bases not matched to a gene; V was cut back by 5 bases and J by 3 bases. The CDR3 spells CASSPRQGVYEQYV. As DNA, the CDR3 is TGTGCCAGCAGCCCCCGACAGGGGGTCTACGAGCAGTACGTC.

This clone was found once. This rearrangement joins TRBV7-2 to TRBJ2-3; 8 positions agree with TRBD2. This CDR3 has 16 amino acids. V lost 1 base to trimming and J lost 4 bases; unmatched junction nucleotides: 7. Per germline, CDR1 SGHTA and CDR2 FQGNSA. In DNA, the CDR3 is TGTGCCAGCAGCTTAGATCGGCGGGGGGCCGCAGATACGCAGTATTTT. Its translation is CASSLDRRGAADTQYF.